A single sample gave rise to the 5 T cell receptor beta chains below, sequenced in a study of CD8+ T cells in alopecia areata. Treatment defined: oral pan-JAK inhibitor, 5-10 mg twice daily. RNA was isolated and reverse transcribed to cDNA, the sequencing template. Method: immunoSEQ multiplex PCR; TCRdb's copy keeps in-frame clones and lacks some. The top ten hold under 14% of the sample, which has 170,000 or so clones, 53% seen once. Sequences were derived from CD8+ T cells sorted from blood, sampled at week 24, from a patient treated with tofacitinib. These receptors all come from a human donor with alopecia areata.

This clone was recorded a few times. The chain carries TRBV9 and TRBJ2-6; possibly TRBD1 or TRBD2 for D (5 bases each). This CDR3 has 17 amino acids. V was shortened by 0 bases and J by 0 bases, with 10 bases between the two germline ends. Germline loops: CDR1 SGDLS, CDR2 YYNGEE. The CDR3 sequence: CASSVVRDPSGANVLTF. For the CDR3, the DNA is TGTGCCAGCAGCGTAGTCCGGGACCCCTCTGGGGCCAACGTCCTGACTTTC.

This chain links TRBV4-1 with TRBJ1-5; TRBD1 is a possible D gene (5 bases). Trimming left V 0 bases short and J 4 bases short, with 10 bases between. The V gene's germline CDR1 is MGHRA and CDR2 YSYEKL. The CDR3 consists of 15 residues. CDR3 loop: CASSQDWAGNQPQHF. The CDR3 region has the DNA TGCGCCAGCAGCCAAGATTGGGCAGGGAATCAGCCCCAGCATTTT.

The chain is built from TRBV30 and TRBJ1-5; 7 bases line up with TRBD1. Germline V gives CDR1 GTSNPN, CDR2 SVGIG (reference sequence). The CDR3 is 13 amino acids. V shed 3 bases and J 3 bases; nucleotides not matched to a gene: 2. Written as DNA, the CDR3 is TGTGCCTGGAGCACAGGGGACAATCAGCCCCAGCATTTT. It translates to CAWSTGDNQPQHF.

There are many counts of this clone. CDR3 in amino acids: CASRNRDRENEQFF. In DNA form, the CDR3 reads TGTGCCAGCAGAAACCGGGACAGGGAGAATGAGCAGTTCTTC. The chain links TRBV7-9 to TRBJ2-1, with 9 bases fitting TRBD1. This CDR3 is 14 amino acids long. CDR1 is SEHNR, CDR2 FQNEAQ, per germline (reference sequence). V lost 6 bases to trimming and J lost 7 bases; unmatched junction nucleotides: 7.

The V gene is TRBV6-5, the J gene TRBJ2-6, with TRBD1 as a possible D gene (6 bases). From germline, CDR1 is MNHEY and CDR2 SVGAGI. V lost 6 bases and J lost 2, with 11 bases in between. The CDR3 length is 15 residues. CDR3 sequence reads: CASRRTVTGANVLTF. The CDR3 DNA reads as TGTGCCAGCAGACGGACAGTGACTGGGGCCAACGTCCTGACTTTC.